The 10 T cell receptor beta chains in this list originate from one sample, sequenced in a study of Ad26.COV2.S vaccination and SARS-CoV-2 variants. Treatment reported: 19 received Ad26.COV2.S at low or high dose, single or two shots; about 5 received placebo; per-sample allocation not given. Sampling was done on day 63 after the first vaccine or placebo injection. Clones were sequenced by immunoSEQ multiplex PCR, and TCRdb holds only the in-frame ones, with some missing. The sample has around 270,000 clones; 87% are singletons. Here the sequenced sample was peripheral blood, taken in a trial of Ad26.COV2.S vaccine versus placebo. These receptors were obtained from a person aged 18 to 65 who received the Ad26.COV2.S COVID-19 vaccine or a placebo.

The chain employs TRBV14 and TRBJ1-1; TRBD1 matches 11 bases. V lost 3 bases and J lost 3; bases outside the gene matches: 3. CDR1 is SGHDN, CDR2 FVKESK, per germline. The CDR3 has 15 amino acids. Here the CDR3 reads CASSQPGQGDTEAFF. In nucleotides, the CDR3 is TGTGCCAGCAGCCAGCCGGGACAGGGGGACACTGAAGCTTTCTTT. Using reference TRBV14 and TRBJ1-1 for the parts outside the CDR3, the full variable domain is EAGVTQFPSHSVIEKGQTVTLRCDPISGHDNLYWYRRVMGKEIKFLLHFVKESKQDESGMPNNRFLAERTGGTYSTLKVQPAELEDSGVYFCASSQPGQGDTEAFFGQGTRLTVV.

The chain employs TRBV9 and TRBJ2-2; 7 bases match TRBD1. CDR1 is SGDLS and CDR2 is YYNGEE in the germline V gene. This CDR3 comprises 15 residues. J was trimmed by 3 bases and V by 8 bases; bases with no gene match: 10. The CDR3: CASQEGAVDTGELFF. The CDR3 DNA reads TGTGCCAGTCAAGAGGGGGCGGTGGACACCGGGGAGCTGTTTTTT.

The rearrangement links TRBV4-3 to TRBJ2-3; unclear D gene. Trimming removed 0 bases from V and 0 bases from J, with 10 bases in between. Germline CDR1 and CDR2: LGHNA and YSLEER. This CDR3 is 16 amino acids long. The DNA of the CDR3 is TGCGCCAGCAGCCAAGAGGGCCCCCTGAGCACAGATACGCAGTATTTT. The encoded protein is CASSQEGPLSTDTQYF.

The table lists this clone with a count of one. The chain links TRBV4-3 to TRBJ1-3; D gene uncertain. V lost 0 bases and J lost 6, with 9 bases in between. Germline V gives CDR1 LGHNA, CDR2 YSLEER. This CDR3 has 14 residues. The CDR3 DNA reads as TGCGCCAGCAGCCAAGATCGAGTTAAAAACACCATATATTTT. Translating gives CASSQDRVKNTIYF.

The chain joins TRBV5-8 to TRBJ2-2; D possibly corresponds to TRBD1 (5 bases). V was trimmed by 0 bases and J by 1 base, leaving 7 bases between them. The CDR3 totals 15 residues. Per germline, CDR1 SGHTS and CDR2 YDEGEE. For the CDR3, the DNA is TGTGCCAGCAGCTTGGGACAGTTGAACACCGGGGAGCTGTTTTTT. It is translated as CASSLGQLNTGELFF. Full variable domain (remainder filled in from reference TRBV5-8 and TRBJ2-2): EAGVTQSPTHLIKTRGQQATLRCSPISGHTSVYWYQQALGLGLQFLLWYDEGEERNRGNFPPRFSGRQFPNYSSELNVNALELEDSALYLCASSLGQLNTGELFFGEGSRLTVL.

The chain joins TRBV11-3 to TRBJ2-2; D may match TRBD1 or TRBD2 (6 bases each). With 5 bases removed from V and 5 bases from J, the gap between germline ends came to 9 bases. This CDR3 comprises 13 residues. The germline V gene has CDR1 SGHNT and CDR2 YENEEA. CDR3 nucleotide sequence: TGTGCCAGCAGCCGGGGGACAACCGGGGAGCTGTTTTTT. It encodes CASSRGTTGELFF.

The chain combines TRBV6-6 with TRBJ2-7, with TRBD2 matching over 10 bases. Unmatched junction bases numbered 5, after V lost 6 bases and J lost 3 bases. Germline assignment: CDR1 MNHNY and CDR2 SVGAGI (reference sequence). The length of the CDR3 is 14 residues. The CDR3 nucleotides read TGTGCCAGCAGCTTTTTAGCGGGGGGCTACGAGCAGTACTTC. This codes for CASSFLAGGYEQYF.

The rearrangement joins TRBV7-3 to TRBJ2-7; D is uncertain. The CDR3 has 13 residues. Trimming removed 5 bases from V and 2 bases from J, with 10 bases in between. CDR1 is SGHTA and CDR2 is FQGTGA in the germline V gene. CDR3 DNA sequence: TGTGCCAGCAGCCTACAAGATACCTACGAGCAGTACTTC. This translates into CASSLQDTYEQYF.

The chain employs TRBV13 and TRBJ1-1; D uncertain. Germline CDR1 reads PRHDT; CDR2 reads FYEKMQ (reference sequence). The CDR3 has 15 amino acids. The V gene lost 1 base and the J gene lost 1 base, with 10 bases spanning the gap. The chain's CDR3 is CASSLAYVWNTEAFF. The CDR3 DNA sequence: TGTGCCAGCAGCTTAGCCTACGTGTGGAACACTGAAGCTTTCTTT.

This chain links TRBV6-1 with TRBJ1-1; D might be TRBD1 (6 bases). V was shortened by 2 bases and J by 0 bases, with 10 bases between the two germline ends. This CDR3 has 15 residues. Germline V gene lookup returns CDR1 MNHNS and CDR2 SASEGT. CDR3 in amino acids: CASSEFGGLNTEAFF. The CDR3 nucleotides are TGTGCCAGCAGTGAATTCGGGGGCTTGAACACTGAAGCTTTCTTT.